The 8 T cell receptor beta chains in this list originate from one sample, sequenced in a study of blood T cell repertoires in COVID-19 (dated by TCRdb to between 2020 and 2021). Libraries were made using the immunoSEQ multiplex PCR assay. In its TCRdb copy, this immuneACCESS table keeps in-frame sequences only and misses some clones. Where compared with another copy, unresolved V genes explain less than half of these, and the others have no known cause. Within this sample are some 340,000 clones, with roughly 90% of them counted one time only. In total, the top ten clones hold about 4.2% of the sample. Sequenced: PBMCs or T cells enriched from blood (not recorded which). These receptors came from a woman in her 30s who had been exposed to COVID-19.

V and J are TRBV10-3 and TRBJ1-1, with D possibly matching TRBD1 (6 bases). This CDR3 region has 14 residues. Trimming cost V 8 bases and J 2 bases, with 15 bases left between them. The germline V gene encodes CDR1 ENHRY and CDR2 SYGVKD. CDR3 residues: CAISLQGINTEAFF. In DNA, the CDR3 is TGTGCCATCTCCTTACAGGGAATAAACACTGAAGCTTTCTTT.

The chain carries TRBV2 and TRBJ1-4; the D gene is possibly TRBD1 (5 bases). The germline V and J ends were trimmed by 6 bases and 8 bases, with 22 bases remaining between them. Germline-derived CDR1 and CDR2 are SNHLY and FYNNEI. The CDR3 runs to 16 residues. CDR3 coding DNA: TGTGCCAGCAGCCGCAGTGGGAGGGGAGTGAGAGAAAAACTGTTTTTT. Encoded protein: CASSRSGRGVREKLFF. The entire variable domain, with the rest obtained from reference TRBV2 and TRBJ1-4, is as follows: EPEVTQTPSHQVTQMGQEVILRCVPISNHLYFYWYRQILGQKVEFLVSFYNNEISEKSEIFDDQFSVERPDGSNFTLKIRSTKLEDSAMYFCASSRSGRGVREKLFFGSGTQLSVL.

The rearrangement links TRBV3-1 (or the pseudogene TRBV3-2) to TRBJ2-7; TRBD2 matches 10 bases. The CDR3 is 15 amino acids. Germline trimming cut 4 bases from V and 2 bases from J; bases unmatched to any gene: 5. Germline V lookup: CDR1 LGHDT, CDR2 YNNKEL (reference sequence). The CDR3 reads CASSRPSGGAYEQYF. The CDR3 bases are TGTGCCAGCAGCCGCCCGAGCGGGGGGGCCTACGAGCAGTACTTC.

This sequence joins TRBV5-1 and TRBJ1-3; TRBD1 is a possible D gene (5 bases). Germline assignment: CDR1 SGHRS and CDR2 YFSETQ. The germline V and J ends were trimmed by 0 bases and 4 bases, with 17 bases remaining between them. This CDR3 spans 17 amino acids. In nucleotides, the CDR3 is TGCGCCAGCAGCTTGGGACAGACAAGGTCGTCCGGAAACACCATATATTTT. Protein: CASSLGQTRSSGNTIYF.

In DNA, the CDR3 is TGCAGCGTTGGGGGCGTACAGGGGACTGAAGCTTTCTTT. This gives the protein CSVGGVQGTEAFF. The V gene is TRBV29-1, the J gene TRBJ1-1; 7 bases are a match to TRBD1. Germline loops: CDR1 SQVTM, CDR2 ANQGSEA. The CDR3 totals 13 residues. V lost 4 bases to trimming and J lost 5 bases; unmatched junction nucleotides: 7.

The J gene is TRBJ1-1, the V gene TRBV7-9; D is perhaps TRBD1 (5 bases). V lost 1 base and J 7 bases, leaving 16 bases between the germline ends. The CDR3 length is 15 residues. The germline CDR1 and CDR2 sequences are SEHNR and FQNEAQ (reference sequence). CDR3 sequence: CASSLGVQGGGEAFF. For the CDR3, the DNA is TGTGCCAGCAGCTTAGGAGTCCAGGGCGGGGGTGAAGCTTTCTTT.

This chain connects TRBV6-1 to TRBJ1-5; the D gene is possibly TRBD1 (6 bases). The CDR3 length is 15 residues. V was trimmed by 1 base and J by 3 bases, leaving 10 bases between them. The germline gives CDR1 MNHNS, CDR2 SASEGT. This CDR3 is CASSEGGRNNQPQHF. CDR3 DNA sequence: TGTGCCAGCAGTGAAGGGGGGCGCAACAATCAGCCCCAGCATTTT.

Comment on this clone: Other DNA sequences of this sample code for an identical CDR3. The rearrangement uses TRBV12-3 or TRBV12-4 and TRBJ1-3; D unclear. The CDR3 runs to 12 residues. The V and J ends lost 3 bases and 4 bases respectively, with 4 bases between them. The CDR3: CASSFGGNTIYF. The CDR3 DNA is TGTGCCAGCAGTTTCGGGGGAAACACCATATATTTT.